The clone carrying this T cell receptor (beta chain) was detected ten times or more. The entry originates in a study of response to subunit inactivated influenza vaccine. This CDR3 region has 12 residues. The V end was cut by 1 base, the J end by 5 bases, with 3 bases between. Via MiXCR, TCRdb re-called the RT-PCR reads, giving one row per CDR3 protein. The sample yields 170,000 or so distinct CDR3 sequences, approximately 12% seen once. This material consisted of CD8+ T cells sorted from PBMCs, taken roughly 24 months after vaccination. This clonotype originated in a man aged 45 to 75 who received an inactivated influenza vaccine. This chain connects TRBV12-3 or TRBV12-4 to TRBJ2-1; D gene unclear. The CDR3 bases are TGTGCCAGCAGTTTAGTTAACAATGAGCAGTTCTTC. This codes for CASSLVNNEQFF.